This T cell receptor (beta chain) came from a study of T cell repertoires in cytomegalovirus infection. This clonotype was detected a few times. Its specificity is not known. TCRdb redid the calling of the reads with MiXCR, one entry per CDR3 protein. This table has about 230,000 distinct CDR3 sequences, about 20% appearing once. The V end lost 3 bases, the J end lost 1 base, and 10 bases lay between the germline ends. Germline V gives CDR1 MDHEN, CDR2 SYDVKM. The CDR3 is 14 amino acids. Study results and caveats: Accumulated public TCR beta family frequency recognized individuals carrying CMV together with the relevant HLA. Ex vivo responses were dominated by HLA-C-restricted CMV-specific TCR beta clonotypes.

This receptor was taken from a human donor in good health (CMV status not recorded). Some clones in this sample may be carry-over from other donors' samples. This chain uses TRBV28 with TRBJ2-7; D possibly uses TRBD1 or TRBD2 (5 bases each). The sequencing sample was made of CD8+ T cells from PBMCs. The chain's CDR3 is CASSFRGRSYEQYF. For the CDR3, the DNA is TGTGCCAGCAGTTTCCGGGGCCGTTCCTACGAGCAGTACTTC.